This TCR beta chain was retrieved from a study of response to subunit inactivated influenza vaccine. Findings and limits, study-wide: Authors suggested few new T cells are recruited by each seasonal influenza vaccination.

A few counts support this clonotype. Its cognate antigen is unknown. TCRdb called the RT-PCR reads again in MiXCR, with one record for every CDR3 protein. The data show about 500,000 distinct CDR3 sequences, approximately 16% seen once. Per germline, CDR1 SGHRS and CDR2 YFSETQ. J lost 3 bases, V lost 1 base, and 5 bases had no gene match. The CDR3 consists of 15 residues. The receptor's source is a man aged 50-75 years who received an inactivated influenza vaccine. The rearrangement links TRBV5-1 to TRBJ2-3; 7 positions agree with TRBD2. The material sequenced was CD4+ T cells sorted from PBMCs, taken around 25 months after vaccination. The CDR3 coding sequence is TGCGCCAGCAGCTTGAGGCTGCGGGAGACAGATACGCAGTATTTT. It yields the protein CASSLRLRETDTQYF. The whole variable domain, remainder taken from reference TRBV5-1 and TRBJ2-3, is KAGVTQTPRYLIKTRGQQVTLSCSPISGHRSVSWYQQTPGQGLQFLFEYFSETQRNKGNFPGRFSGRQFSNSRSEMNVSTLELGDSALYLCASSLRLRETDTQYFGPGTRLTVL.